Following are 9 T cell receptor beta chains from one sample sequenced in a study of blood T cell repertoires in COVID-19. Libraries were prepared by immunoSEQ multiplex PCR; TCRdb keeps only in-frame clonotypes and omits some of them. The profile shows more than 150,000 clones, around 87% of them singletons. Sequencing used peripheral blood. The receptors were gathered from a man aged 50 or older with acute or convalescent COVID-19.

This clone was counted between two and nine times. The rearrangement links TRBV7-2 to TRBJ2-1; maybe TRBD2 (6 bases). The germline V gene has CDR1 SGHTA and CDR2 FQGNSA. This CDR3 comprises 17 residues. V shed 4 bases and J shed 7 bases, with 23 bases lying between them. CDR3 sequence: CASSSTGGWDPDNEQFF. The DNA of the CDR3 is TGTGCCAGCAGCTCTACTGGGGGGTGGGATCCGGATAATGAGCAGTTCTTC.

This clone was seen a few times. The chain recombines TRBV18 with TRBJ2-2; D ambiguous. In germline, CDR1 is KGHSH, CDR2 LQKENI. V shed 0 bases and J shed 3 bases, with 5 bases lying between them. CDR3 length equals 14 residues. The chain's CDR3 is CASSPPAHTGELFF. CDR3 sequence (DNA): TGTGCCAGCTCACCACCGGCCCACACCGGGGAGCTGTTTTTT.

This chain uses TRBV27 with TRBJ1-1, with no clear D. Per the germline V gene, CDR1 is MNHEY and CDR2 is SMNVEV (reference sequence). Trimming stripped 3 bases from V and 5 bases from J, with 10 bases between. CDR3 length: 13 amino acids. CDR3 DNA: TGTGCCAGCAGTTTGGTGGCGGGGACTGAAGCTTTCTTT. Translation gives CASSLVAGTEAFF.

The chain is built from TRBV3-1 (or the pseudogene TRBV3-2) and TRBJ2-2; D is possibly TRBD1 (6 bases). Trimming removed 6 bases at V and 1 base at J, with 12 bases between. Germline lookup yields CDR1 LGHDT and CDR2 YNNKEL (reference sequence). This CDR3 comprises 15 residues. The CDR3 here is CASRDRDKNTGELFF. As DNA, the CDR3 is TGTGCCAGCAGAGACCGGGACAAGAACACCGGGGAGCTGTTTTTT.

This sequence joins TRBV5-4 and TRBJ2-1, with D possibly TRBD2 on 5 matching bases. The germline V gene has CDR1 SGHNT and CDR2 YYREEE (reference sequence). V gave up 4 bases and J gave up 2 bases, with 13 bases separating them. The CDR3 loop spans 15 amino acids. DNA for the CDR3: TGTGCCAGCAGCACCGAGGGCCCCACCTACAATGAGCAGTTCTTC. Its protein product is CASSTEGPTYNEQFF.

This clone was detected a few times. The V gene is TRBV28, the J gene TRBJ2-7; D not certain. V was shortened by 5 bases and J by 2 bases, with 13 bases between the two germline ends. The germline CDR1 and CDR2 sequences are MDHEN and SYDVKM. The CDR3 covers 14 residues. For the CDR3, the DNA is TGTGCCAGCAGTGTGGGCTCGGCCCCCTACGAGCAGTACTTC. The encoded protein is CASSVGSAPYEQYF.

This chain joins TRBV5-4 and TRBJ2-3; D is possibly TRBD1 (6 bases). The CDR3 is made up of 14 amino acids. Trimming removed 3 bases from V and 1 base from J, with 9 bases in between. CDR1 and CDR2 (germline): SGHNT, YYREEE (reference sequence). CDR3 residues: CASSSRQGTDTQYF. The DNA of the CDR3 is TGTGCCAGCAGCTCCCGACAGGGCACAGATACGCAGTATTTT.

J is TRBJ2-1 and V is TRBV15, with 12 nucleotides matching TRBD1. Germline V gene sequence: CDR1 LNHNV, CDR2 YYDKDF (reference sequence). With 8 bases clipped from V and 6 bases from J, the junction kept 5 bases outside the gene matches. This CDR3 has 14 amino acids. CDR3 nucleotides: TGTGCCACCGGGGACAGGGGGCTCAGCAATGAGCAGTTCTTC. Translating it yields CATGDRGLSNEQFF.

The rearrangement links TRBV13 to TRBJ2-4, with D perhaps matching TRBD2 (5 bases). V gave up 6 bases and J gave up 0 bases, with 21 bases separating them. The CDR3 has 18 residues. The germline V gene has CDR1 PRHDT and CDR2 FYEKMQ (reference sequence). For the CDR3, the DNA is TGTGCCAGCAGTATTAAGGTGGATCGGGGAATAGCCAAAAACATTCAGTACTTC. Its translation: CASSIKVDRGIAKNIQYF.